This paragraph reports one TCR beta chain. This record comes from a study of blood T cell repertoires in COVID-19. The overall study: There were acute and convalescent COVID-19 samples, and they came from the United States, Italy and Spain. PBMCs, B-cell-depleted T cells, or T cells provided the cDNA or gDNA that made up the material.

V lost 4 bases and J lost 2, with 6 bases in between. The CDR3 extends over 13 amino acids. Germline CDR1 reads MNHEY; CDR2 reads SVGAGI. Libraries were prepared by immunoSEQ multiplex PCR; TCRdb keeps only in-frame clonotypes and omits some of them. The sample carries 300,000 to 400,000 clones, roughly 90% recorded once. Material: peripheral blood. The gene calls are TRBV6-5 and TRBJ1-5; no clear D gene. The sequence was obtained from a woman aged 30 to 39 with COVID-19, enrolled during active disease. CDR3 sequence: CASSSQGNQPQHF. Written as DNA, the CDR3 is TGTGCCAGCAGTTCCCAGGGCAATCAGCCCCAGCATTTT.